This note documents a single T cell receptor beta chain sequence. Its antigen is not identified. The CDR3 consists of 14 residues. Trimming removed 6 bases at V and 9 bases at J, with 21 bases between. Germline CDR1 is SQVTM and CDR2 is ANQGSEA. The PCR used 60 Vbeta and 13 Jbeta primers. Using immunoSEQ multiplex PCR, the repertoire was profiled, and TCRdb retains in-frame clones only, with some absent. The sample has approximately 240,000 clones; roughly 82% are singletons. The record originates from a study of cytomegalovirus exposure and HLA in healthy donors. Study-wide context: Drawn from HLA-typed donors, approximately 85 million unique TCRs were held in an early data release. The study, taken as a whole, reports: A later analysis linked a missense DCLRE1C variant to TCR beta V- and J-gene trimming. Productive status was seen about 90% or about 30% of the time for most TCR beta V segments in an earlier analysis. Later work showed greater clonal expansion in HLA-associated TCR beta chains than in equally common others.

The J gene is TRBJ1-5, the V gene TRBV29-1; TRBD1 is a possible D gene (5 bases). Material: PBMCs. The sequence was obtained from a middle-aged woman in good health and CMV-seropositive. CDR3 loop: CSVSRGSDGGPQHF. CDR3 nucleotides: TGCAGCGTCTCTCGGGGGTCAGATGGTGGGCCCCAGCATTTT.